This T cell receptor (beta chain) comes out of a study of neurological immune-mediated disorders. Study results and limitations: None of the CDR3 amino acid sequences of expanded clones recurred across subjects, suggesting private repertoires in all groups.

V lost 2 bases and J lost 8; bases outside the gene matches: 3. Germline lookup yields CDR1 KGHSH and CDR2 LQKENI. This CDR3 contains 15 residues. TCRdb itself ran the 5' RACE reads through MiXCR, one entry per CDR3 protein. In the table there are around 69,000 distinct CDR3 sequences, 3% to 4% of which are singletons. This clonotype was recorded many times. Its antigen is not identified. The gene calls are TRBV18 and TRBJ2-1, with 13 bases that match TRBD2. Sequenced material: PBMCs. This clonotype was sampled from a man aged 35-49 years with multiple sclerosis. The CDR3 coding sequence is TGTGCCAGCTCACCAGGACTAGCGGGAGCCGATGAGCAGTTCTTC. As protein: CASSPGLAGADEQFF.